This T cell receptor beta chain was retrieved from a study of blood T cells in healthy people across ages. Of note for this clonotype: Its antigen is not identified.

Study-level results: Since the PBMCs were unsorted, naive and antigen-experienced cells could not be conclusively compared.

With a J-beta primer mix and a sample-barcoded 5' primer, a second PCR ran about 7 to 12 cycles. MiXCR, applied by TCRdb to the 5' RACE reads, yields one record per CDR3 protein. This table holds over 450,000 distinct CDR3 sequences, less than 25% found once. Trimming took 6 bases from V and 0 from J; bases not matched to a gene: 10. The CDR3 length is 18 residues. These data were also reused for a study on T cells of mothers and their children. That report notes: Material was donated by three healthy Caucasian mothers and their six children.

The clonotype comes from a boy aged 10-17 years in good health. Sequenced: blood. The V call is TRBV12-3 or TRBV12-4, the J call TRBJ1-5, with 11 bases lining up with TRBD1. CDR3 protein: CASRSAGTGGPSNQPQHF. CDR3 DNA sequence: TGTGCCAGCAGGTCCGCCGGGACAGGGGGACCTAGCAATCAGCCCCAGCATTTT.